Below are 13 T cell receptor beta chains sequenced from a single sample in a study of blood T cell repertoires in COVID-19 (dated by TCRdb to 2020 to 2022). The library was produced with the immunoSEQ multiplex PCR assay. TCRdb took over this immuneACCESS table, retaining in-frame rearrangements with V and J assigned. Such tables are incomplete; in checked studies, under half of the missing clones stem from an unresolved V gene, and the remainder is unexplained. The sample includes roughly 270,000 clones, with roughly four fifths observed a single time. About 5% of the sample comes from the top ten. Sequenced sample: PBMCs or T cells enriched from blood (not recorded which). These receptors came from a middle-aged man who had been exposed to COVID-19.

The chain joins TRBV30 to TRBJ1-4; 7 positions agree with TRBD1. V lost 8 bases and J lost 0; bases outside the gene matches: 3. Germline CDR1 is GTSNPN and CDR2 is SVGIG (reference sequence). The CDR3 consists of 13 residues. CDR3 nucleotides: TGTGCCCGGGACAGTACAACTAATGAAAAACTGTTTTTT. Amino acids: CARDSTTNEKLFF.

V is TRBV5-1 and J is TRBJ1-1, with TRBD1 as a possible D gene (5 bases). CDR1 is SGHRS, CDR2 YFSETQ, per germline. The CDR3 has 14 amino acids. V was clipped by 4 bases and J by 3 bases, with 13 bases between them. In nucleotides, the CDR3 is TGCGCCAGCAGCGATACAGGAGGGGACACTGAAGCTTTCTTT. Its translation: CASSDTGGDTEAFF.

This chain uses TRBV7-4 with TRBJ1-2; weak D call: TRBD1 (5 bases). There are 14 residues in the CDR3. Germline assignment: CDR1 SGHVT and CDR2 SQSDAQ. The germline V and J ends were trimmed by 4 bases and 3 bases, with 12 bases remaining between them. CDR3 amino acids: CASSSIGAHYGYTF. CDR3 DNA sequence: TGTGCCAGCAGCTCAATAGGGGCTCACTATGGCTACACCTTC.

V is TRBV5-6 and J is TRBJ1-4, with D perhaps TRBD1 (5 bases). Germline V CDR1 and CDR2: SGHDT, YYEEEE. V lost 5 bases, J lost 5 bases, and 10 bases lay in between. This CDR3 spans 13 amino acids. CDR3 DNA sequence: TGTGCCAGCAGGGGGCGACAGAATGAAAAACTGTTTTTT. The encoded protein is CASRGRQNEKLFF.

The rearrangement uses TRBV18 and TRBJ2-1; TRBD2 matches 9 bases. The CDR3 covers 16 residues. CDR1 is KGHSH, CDR2 LQKENI, per germline. Losses at the gene ends were 3 bases for V and 7 bases for J; bases not matched to a gene: 10. CDR3 amino acids: CASSPYSSGMTNEQFF. CDR3 DNA sequence: TGTGCCAGCTCACCGTACTCTAGCGGGATGACGAATGAGCAGTTCTTC.

The CDR3 DNA reads TGCAGTGCTAGTCTCCTACAGGGTTATGGCTACACCTTC. Translation: CSASLLQGYGYTF. The chain recombines TRBV20-1 with TRBJ1-2; a possible D gene is TRBD1 (6 bases). Germline V CDR1 and CDR2: DFQATT, SNEGSKA (reference sequence). This CDR3 contains 13 residues. Trimming pared 3 bases from V and 5 bases from J, leaving 13 bases between.

The chain's CDR3 is CASRVGSNQPQHF. DNA for the CDR3: TGTGCCAGCAGGGTCGGGAGCAATCAGCCCCAGCATTTT. The gene calls are TRBV6-5 and TRBJ1-5; no clear D. Per the germline V gene, CDR1 is MNHEY and CDR2 is SVGAGI. Deletions cut 6 bases from V and 1 base from J, with 7 bases between. This CDR3 contains 13 residues.

This clone was recorded a few times. V and J are TRBV28 and TRBJ2-7; TRBD2 matches 11 bases. Germline CDR1 is MDHEN and CDR2 is SYDVKM. Trimming took 5 bases from V and 2 from J; bases not matched to a gene: 2. The CDR3 runs 14 residues. CDR3 nucleotide sequence: TGTGCCAGCAGTATAGCGGGAGGGACCTACGAGCAGTACTTC. This encodes CASSIAGGTYEQYF. Together with reference TRBV28 and TRBJ2-7, the CDR3 gives the full variable domain: DVKVTQSSRYLVKRTGEKVFLECVQDMDHENMFWYRQDPGLGLRLIYFSYDVKMKEKGDIPEGYSVSREKKERFSLILESASTNQTSMYLCASSIAGGTYEQYFGPGTRLTVT.

The chain uses TRBV6-2 or TRBV6-3 and TRBJ2-7; 11 nucleotides align to TRBD2. The CDR3 consists of 14 residues. CDR1 MNHEY and CDR2 SVGEGT come from the germline V gene. J was trimmed by 12 bases and V by 6 bases; bases with no gene match: 13. CDR3 amino acids: CASSRTSGPTRLYF. The CDR3, as DNA: TGTGCCAGCAGCCGGACTAGCGGGCCCACGAGGCTGTACTTC.

This clone was detected only once. This chain links TRBV5-6 with TRBJ1-5; D is undetermined. Trimming stripped 4 bases from V and 4 bases from J, with 9 bases between. The germline V gene has CDR1 SGHDT and CDR2 YYEEEE. The CDR3 is made up of 13 amino acids. CDR3 in DNA: TGTGCCAGCAGCCACGACAAAAATCAGCCCCAGCATTTT. It yields the protein CASSHDKNQPQHF.

This rearrangement joins TRBV5-4 to TRBJ2-2; 10 positions agree with TRBD2. The CDR3 extends over 15 amino acids. CDR1 is SGHNT, CDR2 YYREEE, per germline (reference sequence). After removal of 4 bases from V and 7 bases from J, the junction contained 7 bases not matched to a gene. The CDR3, as DNA: TGTGCCAGCAGCCCGAGTCTAGCGGGAGTCGGGGAGCTGTTTTTT. Translating it yields CASSPSLAGVGELFF.

The chain joins TRBV3-1 (or the pseudogene TRBV3-2) to TRBJ2-7, with 15 nucleotides matching TRBD2. The CDR3 runs 17 residues. Germline loops: CDR1 LGHDT, CDR2 YNNKEL (reference sequence). After removal of 3 bases from V and 6 bases from J, the junction contained 9 bases not matched to a gene. The CDR3 sequence is CASSHEGLAGGVGEQYF. For the CDR3, the DNA is TGTGCCAGCAGCCATGAGGGACTAGCGGGAGGCGTTGGCGAGCAGTACTTC.

V is TRBV30 and J is TRBJ2-5, with 15 bases lining up with TRBD2. The CDR3 consists of 15 residues. Germline-derived CDR1 and CDR2 are GTSNPN and SVGIG (reference sequence). Trimming at V came to 3 bases and at J to 4 bases, leaving 3 bases not matched to a gene. CDR3 coding DNA: TGTGCCTGGAGCGAGGGACTAGCGGGAGGAGAGACCCAGTACTTC. Its protein is CAWSEGLAGGETQYF.